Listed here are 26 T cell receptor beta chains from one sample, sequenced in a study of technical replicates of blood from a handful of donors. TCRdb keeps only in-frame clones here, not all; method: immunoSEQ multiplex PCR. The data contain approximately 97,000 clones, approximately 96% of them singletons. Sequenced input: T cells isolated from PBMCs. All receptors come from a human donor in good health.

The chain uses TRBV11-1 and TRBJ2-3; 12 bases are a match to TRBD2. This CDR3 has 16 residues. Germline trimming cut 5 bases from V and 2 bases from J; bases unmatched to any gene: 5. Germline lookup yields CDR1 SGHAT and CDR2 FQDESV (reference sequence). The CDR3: CASSPGTSGHTDTQYF. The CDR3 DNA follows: TGTGCCAGCAGCCCCGGGACTAGCGGGCACACAGATACGCAGTATTTT.

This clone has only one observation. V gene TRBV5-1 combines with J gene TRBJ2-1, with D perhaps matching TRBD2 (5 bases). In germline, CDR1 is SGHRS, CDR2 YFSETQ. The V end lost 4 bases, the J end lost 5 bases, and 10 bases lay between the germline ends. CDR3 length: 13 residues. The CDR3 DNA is TGCGCCAGCAGCGTGGACGGGAACAATGAGCAGTTCTTC. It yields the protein CASSVDGNNEQFF.

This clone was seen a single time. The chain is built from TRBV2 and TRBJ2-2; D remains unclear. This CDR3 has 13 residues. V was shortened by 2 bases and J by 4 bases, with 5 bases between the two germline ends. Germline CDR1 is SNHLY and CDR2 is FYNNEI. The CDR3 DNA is TGTGCCAGCAGTGAAACGGTCACCGGGGAGCTGTTTTTT. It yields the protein CASSETVTGELFF.

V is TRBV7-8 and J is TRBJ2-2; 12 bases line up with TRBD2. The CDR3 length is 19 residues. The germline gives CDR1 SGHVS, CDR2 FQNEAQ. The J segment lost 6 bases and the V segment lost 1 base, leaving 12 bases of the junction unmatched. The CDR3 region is CASSLELAGGLLSAGELFF. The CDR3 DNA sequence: TGTGCCAGCAGCTTAGAGCTAGCGGGAGGGTTACTGTCGGCCGGGGAGCTGTTTTTT.

CDR3 sequence: CASSQPGLAVLNEQFF. The CDR3 DNA follows: TGTGCCAGCAGCCAACCCGGACTAGCGGTACTCAATGAGCAGTTCTTC. The gene calls are TRBV7-9 and TRBJ2-1; 10 bases fit TRBD2. This CDR3 has 16 residues. Unmatched junction bases numbered 10, after V lost 5 bases and J lost 6 bases. Germline lookup yields CDR1 SEHNR and CDR2 FQNEAQ (reference sequence).

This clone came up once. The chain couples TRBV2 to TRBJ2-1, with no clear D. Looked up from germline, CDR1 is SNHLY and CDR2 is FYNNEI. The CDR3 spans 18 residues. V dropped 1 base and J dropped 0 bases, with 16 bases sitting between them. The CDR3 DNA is TGTGCCAGCAGTGAAGTGGAAGACGAGGAGACCTCCTACAATGAGCAGTTCTTC. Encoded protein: CASSEVEDEETSYNEQFF.

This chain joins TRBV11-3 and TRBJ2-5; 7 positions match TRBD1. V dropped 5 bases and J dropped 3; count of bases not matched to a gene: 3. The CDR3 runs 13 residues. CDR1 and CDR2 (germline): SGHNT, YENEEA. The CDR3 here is CASSRGQKETQYF. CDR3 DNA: TGTGCCAGCAGCCGGGGACAGAAAGAGACCCAGTACTTC.

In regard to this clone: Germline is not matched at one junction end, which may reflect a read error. CDR3 loop: CASSLGTSSGELFF. The CDR3 DNA follows: TGTGCTAGCAGCTTAGGGACTAGCAGTGGGGAGCTGTTTTTT. The rearrangement uses TRBV7-7 and TRBJ2-2; TRBD2 matches 9 bases. The CDR3 covers 14 residues. Germline loops: CDR1 SSHAT, CDR2 FNYEAQ (reference sequence). Supplemented by reference TRBV7-7 and TRBJ2-2, the full variable domain reads GAGVSQSPRYKVTKRGQDVTLRCDPISSHATLYWYQQALGQGPEFLTYFNYEAQPDKSGLPSDRFSAERPEGSISTLTIQRTEQRDSAMYRCASSLGTSSGELFFGEGSRLTVL.

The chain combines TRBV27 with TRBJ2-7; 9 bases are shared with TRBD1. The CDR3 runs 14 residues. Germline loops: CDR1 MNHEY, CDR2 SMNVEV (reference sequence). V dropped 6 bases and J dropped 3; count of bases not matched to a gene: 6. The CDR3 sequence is CASSGTGQGYEQYF. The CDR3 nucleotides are TGTGCCAGCAGCGGAACGGGACAGGGCTACGAGCAGTACTTC.

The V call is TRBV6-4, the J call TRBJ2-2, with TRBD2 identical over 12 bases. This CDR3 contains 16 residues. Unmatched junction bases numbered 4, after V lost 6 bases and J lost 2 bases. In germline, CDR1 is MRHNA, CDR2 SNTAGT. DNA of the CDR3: TGTGCCAGCAGCTTTGGACTAGCGGGAAACACCGGGGAGCTGTTTTTT. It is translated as CASSFGLAGNTGELFF.

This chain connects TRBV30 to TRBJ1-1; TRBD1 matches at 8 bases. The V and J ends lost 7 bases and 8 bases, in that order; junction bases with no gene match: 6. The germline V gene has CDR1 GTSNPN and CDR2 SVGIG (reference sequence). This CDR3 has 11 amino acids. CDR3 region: CASGQGREAFF. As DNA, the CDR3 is TGTGCCTCAGGACAGGGCCGAGAAGCTTTCTTT.

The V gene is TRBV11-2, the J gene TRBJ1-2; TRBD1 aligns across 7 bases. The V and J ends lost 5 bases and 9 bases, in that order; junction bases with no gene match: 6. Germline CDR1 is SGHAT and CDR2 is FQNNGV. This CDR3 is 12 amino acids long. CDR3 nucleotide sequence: TGTGCCAGCAGCCCCCGGGACAGCCGCTACACCTTC. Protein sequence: CASSPRDSRYTF.

CDR3 sequence: CASARGSLNTEAFF. CDR3 nucleotides: TGTGCCAGTGCACGGGGGTCTCTTAACACTGAAGCTTTCTTT. The chain joins TRBV6-1 to TRBJ1-1; maybe TRBD1 (5 bases). The CDR3 covers 14 residues. The germline V and J ends were trimmed by 9 bases and 2 bases, with 16 bases remaining between them. CDR1 MNHNS and CDR2 SASEGT come from the germline V gene.

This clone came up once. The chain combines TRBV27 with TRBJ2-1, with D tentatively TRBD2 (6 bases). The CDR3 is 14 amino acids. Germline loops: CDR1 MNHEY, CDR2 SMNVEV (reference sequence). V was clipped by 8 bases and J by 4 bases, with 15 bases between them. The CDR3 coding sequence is TGTGCCAGCCGCCCGGGAGCCATGTACAATGAGCAGTTCTTC. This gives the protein CASRPGAMYNEQFF.

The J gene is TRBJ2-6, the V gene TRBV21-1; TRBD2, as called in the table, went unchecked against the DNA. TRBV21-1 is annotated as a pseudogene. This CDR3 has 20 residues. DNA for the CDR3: TGTGCCAGCAGCAAAAGGGGGGTGGAGCGGGAGGTCTCTGGGGCCAACGTCCTGACTTTC. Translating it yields CASSKRGVEREVSGANVLTF.

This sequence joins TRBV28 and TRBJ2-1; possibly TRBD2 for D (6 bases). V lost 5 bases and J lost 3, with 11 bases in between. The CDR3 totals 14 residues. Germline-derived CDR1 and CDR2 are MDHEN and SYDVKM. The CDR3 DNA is TGTGCCAGCAGTCCTAGCGAAGACTACAATGAGCAGTTCTTC. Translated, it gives CASSPSEDYNEQFF.

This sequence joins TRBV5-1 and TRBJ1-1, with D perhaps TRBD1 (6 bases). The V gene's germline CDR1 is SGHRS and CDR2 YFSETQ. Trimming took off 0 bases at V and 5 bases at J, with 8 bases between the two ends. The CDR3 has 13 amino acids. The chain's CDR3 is CASSLGQATEAFF. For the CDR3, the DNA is TGCGCCAGCAGCTTGGGACAGGCGACTGAAGCTTTCTTT.

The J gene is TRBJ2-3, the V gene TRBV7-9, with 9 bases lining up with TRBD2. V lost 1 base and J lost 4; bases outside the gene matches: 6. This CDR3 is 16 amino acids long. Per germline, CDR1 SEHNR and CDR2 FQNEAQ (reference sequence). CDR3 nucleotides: TGTGCCAGCAGCTTAGGGCTAGCGGGAATGGCAGATACGCAGTATTTT. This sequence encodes CASSLGLAGMADTQYF.

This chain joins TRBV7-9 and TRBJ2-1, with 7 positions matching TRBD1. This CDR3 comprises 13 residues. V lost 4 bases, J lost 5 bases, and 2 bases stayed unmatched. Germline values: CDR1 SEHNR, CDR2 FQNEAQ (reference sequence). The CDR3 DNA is TGTGCCAGCAGCTCGGGACAGAACAATGAGCAGTTCTTC. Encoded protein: CASSSGQNNEQFF.

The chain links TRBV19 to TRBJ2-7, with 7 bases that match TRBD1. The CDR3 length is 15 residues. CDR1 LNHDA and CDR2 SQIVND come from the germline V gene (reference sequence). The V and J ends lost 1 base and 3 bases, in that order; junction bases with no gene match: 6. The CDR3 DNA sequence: TGTGCCAGTAGTATAGGGCAGGGACAGTTCTACGAGCAGTACTTC. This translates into CASSIGQGQFYEQYF.

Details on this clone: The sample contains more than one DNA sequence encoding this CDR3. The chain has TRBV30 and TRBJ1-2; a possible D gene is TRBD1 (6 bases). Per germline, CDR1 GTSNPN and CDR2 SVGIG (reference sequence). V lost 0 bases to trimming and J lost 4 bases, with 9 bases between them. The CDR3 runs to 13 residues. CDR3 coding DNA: TGTGCCTGGAGTGTCTCACAGGGCTATGGCTACACCTTC. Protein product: CAWSVSQGYGYTF. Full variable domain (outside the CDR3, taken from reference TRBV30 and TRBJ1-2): SQTIHQWPATLVQPVGSPLSLECTVEGTSNPNLYWYRQAAGRGLQLLFYSVGIGQISSEVPQNLSASRPQDRQFILSSKKLLLSDSGFYLCAWSVSQGYGYTFGSGTRLTVV.

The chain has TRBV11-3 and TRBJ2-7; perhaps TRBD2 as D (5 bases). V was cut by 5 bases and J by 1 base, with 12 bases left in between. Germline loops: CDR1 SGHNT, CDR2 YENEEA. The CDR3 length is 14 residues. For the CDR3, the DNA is TGTGCCAGCAGCCCCCAAAGCGGTTCCTACGAGCAGTACTTC. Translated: CASSPQSGSYEQYF.

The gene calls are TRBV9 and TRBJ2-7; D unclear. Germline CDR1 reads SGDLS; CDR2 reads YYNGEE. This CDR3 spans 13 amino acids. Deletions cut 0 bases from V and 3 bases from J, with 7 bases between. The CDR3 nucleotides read TGTGCCAGCAGCGTAGCTCCAGACTACGAGCAGTACTTC. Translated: CASSVAPDYEQYF.

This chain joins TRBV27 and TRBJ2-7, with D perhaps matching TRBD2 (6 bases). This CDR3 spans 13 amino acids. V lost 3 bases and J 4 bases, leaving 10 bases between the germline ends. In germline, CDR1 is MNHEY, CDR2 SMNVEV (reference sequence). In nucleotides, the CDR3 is TGTGCCAGCAGTTTGGGGAGGCGGTACGAGCAGTACTTC. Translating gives CASSLGRRYEQYF.

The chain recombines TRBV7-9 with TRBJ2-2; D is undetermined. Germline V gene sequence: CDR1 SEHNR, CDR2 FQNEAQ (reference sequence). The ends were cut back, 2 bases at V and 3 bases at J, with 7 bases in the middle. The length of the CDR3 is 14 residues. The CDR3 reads CASSLFEDTGELFF. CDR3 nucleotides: TGTGCCAGCAGCTTATTCGAGGACACCGGGGAGCTGTTTTTT.

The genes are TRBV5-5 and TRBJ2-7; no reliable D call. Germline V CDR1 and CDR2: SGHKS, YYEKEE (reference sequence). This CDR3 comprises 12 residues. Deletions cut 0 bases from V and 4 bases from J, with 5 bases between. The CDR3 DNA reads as TGTGCCAGCAGCTTGGGGCATTACGAGCAGTACTTC. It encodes CASSLGHYEQYF.